This TCR beta chain derives from a study of breast tumors, draining lymph nodes, adjacent tissues. Samples came from axillary lymph nodes draining the breast cancer. Unmatched junction bases numbered 10, after V lost 10 bases and J lost 2 bases. The CDR3 extends over 14 amino acids. Germline loops: CDR1 MNHNS, CDR2 SASEGT. TCRdb recomputed calls from the multiplex PCR reads with MiXCR, one row per CDR3 protein. This sample has 150,000 to 200,000 distinct CDR3 sequences, with approximately 33% found just once. This clonotype has a count of ten or more. The sample consisted of axillary lymph node tissue. V usage is TRBV6-1 and J usage is TRBJ2-7; 8 bases map to TRBD2. This sequence was found in a female donor with breast cancer. Some clones in this sample may be carry-over from other donors' samples. CDR3 region: CAIKEGGGPYEQYF. The CDR3 DNA sequence: TGTGCCATTAAGGAGGGCGGGGGGCCCTACGAGCAGTACTTC.